Presented here are 17 T cell receptor beta chains from one specimen sequenced in a study of T cell responses to AZD1222 COVID-19 vaccine. Assay used: immunoSEQ multiplex PCR; TCRdb lists only in-frame clones, some missing. The data contain over 120,000 clones, approximately 86% of them seen just once; the ten biggest clones take up around 5.1%. The sequencing used peripheral blood, collected 28 days after the second AZD1222 dose. Receptor source: an adult who received the AZD1222 COVID-19 vaccine.

The V call is TRBV6-5, the J call TRBJ2-5; TRBD1 agrees at 7 bases. The trim removed 5 bases at V and 0 bases at J, leaving 3 bases unmatched. There are 14 residues in the CDR3. Germline V gene data show CDR1 as MNHEY and CDR2 as SVGAGI. This chain's CDR3 is CASSPGTDQETQYF. The CDR3, as DNA: TGTGCCAGCAGTCCCGGGACAGACCAAGAGACCCAGTACTTC.

This chain uses TRBV28 with TRBJ1-3, with D uncertain. Trimming cost V 4 bases and J 0 bases, with 13 bases left between them. CDR1 is MDHEN, CDR2 SYDVKM, per germline. The CDR3 spans 16 residues. For the CDR3, the DNA is TGTGCCAGCAGTTCGGGTTTGGTGATCTCTGGAAACACCATATATTTT. It encodes CASSSGLVISGNTIYF.

The chain links TRBV2 to TRBJ1-2, with a possible D match to TRBD1 (6 bases). The CDR3 is 14 residues long. Germline loops: CDR1 SNHLY, CDR2 FYNNEI. Trimming took off 5 bases at V and 4 bases at J, with 14 bases between the two ends. The CDR3 DNA is TGTGCCAGCAGTCTAGTACAGGGAACCTATGGCTACACCTTC. It specifies CASSLVQGTYGYTF.

The gene calls are TRBV6-6 and TRBJ2-1; D gene unclear. The CDR3 loop spans 12 amino acids. The V and J ends lost 2 bases and 8 bases respectively, with 7 bases between them. Germline CDR1 and CDR2: MNHNY and SVGAGI (reference sequence). CDR3 nucleotide sequence: TGTGCCAGCAGTTACCGAGAATATGAGCAGTTCTTC. Translated: CASSYREYEQFF.

The chain combines TRBV6-5 with TRBJ1-1; the D is unclear. The CDR3 spans 14 residues. Germline lookup yields CDR1 MNHEY and CDR2 SVGAGI. Trimming pared 7 bases from V and 8 bases from J, leaving 20 bases between. The DNA for the CDR3 is TGTGCCAGCACCCTGGACGGTTCGGGGTTCGAAGCTTTCTTT. Its translation is CASTLDGSGFEAFF.

The chain carries TRBV4-1 and TRBJ1-1; D is undetermined. Trimming shortened V by 1 base and J by 10 bases, and 25 bases separated the two germline ends. This CDR3 contains 17 residues. The V gene's germline CDR1 is MGHRA and CDR2 YSYEKL. In nucleotides, the CDR3 is TGCGCCAGCAGCCAAGCCTCCCGGGCAGGTGACCCACTTGGAGCTTTCTTT. Its protein is CASSQASRAGDPLGAFF.

V and J are TRBV18 and TRBJ2-3; no definite D call. CDR1 and CDR2 from the germline V gene are KGHSH and LQKENI. Trimming took off 3 bases at V and 6 bases at J, with 4 bases between the two ends. The CDR3 loop spans 11 amino acids. This CDR3 is CASSPSDTQYF. The CDR3 DNA is TGTGCCAGCTCACCCTCCGATACGCAGTATTTT.

V gene TRBV7-9 combines with J gene TRBJ1-1; D is ambiguous. The germline gives CDR1 SEHNR, CDR2 FQNEAQ (reference sequence). The V end lost 1 base, the J end lost 2 bases, and 8 bases lay between the germline ends. The CDR3 consists of 14 residues. The CDR3 DNA reads TGTGCCAGCAGCTTAGAATCTATTAACACTGAAGCTTTCTTT. Amino acid sequence: CASSLESINTEAFF.

V and J are TRBV11-3 and TRBJ2-1; D call uncertain. The CDR3 length is 13 residues. The V gene lost 1 base and the J gene lost 6 bases, with 7 bases spanning the gap. CDR1 and CDR2 (germline): SGHNT, YENEEA. CDR3 in DNA: TGTGCCAGCAGCTTAGGAACAGCCAATGAGCAGTTCTTC. Translating it yields CASSLGTANEQFF.

The rearrangement joins TRBV13 to TRBJ1-1; 10 bases agree with TRBD1. The CDR3 consists of 14 residues. J lost 4 bases, V lost 3 bases, and 2 bases had no gene match. Germline CDR1 PRHDT, CDR2 FYEKMQ (reference sequence). The CDR3 DNA is TGTGCCAGCAGCTTGGACAGGGGGGGCACTGAAGCTTTCTTT. Its translation is CASSLDRGGTEAFF.

The chain has TRBV5-4 and TRBJ2-5, with TRBD1 matching over 7 bases. The CDR3 contains 13 residues. The V gene end was trimmed by 3 bases and the J gene end by 7 bases; junction bases not matched to a gene: 6. CDR1 and CDR2 (germline): SGHNT, YYREEE (reference sequence). CDR3 in amino acids: CASSSTGAGTQYF. In nucleotides, the CDR3 is TGTGCCAGCAGCTCAACAGGGGCAGGGACCCAGTACTTC.

This rearrangement joins TRBV29-1 to TRBJ1-2, with D perhaps matching TRBD1 (5 bases). V dropped 1 base and J dropped 5 bases, with 20 bases sitting between them. Looked up from germline, CDR1 is SQVTM and CDR2 is ANQGSEA. The length of the CDR3 is 16 residues. The DNA of the CDR3 is TGCAGCGTTGAAGGTGGCAGGGATTTATCAGATTATGGCTACACCTTC. This gives the protein CSVEGGRDLSDYGYTF.

The chain joins TRBV7-2 to TRBJ1-4; TRBD1 matches at 8 bases. V was clipped by 0 bases and J by 8 bases; unmatched bases: 5. The CDR3 has 15 residues. In germline, CDR1 is SGHTA, CDR2 FQGNSA. The CDR3 DNA reads TGTGCCAGCAGCTTAGCTCCAGGGGGCTGGGAAAAACTGTTTTTT. Translation: CASSLAPGGWEKLFF.

This chain uses TRBV2 with TRBJ2-7; D is ambiguous. The CDR3 length is 12 residues. The V gene lost 6 bases and the J gene lost 6 bases, with 12 bases spanning the gap. CDR1 and CDR2 (germline): SNHLY, FYNNEI. As DNA, the CDR3 is TGTGCCAGCAGAACAGAGAACCCCGAGCAGTACTTC. Translated, it gives CASRTENPEQYF.

The chain is built from TRBV27 and TRBJ1-2, with 12 nucleotides matching TRBD1. The germline gives CDR1 MNHEY, CDR2 SMNVEV (reference sequence). The V gene end was trimmed by 3 bases and the J gene end by 8 bases; junction bases not matched to a gene: 7. The CDR3 spans 15 residues. The CDR3 region has the DNA TGTGCCAGCAGTTTCACCGGGACAGGGGGCTTGGGCTACACCTTC. This encodes CASSFTGTGGLGYTF.

The chain couples TRBV29-1 to TRBJ2-1, with D possibly TRBD2 on 5 matching bases. The V gene's germline CDR1 is SQVTM and CDR2 ANQGSEA. The CDR3 contains 10 residues. Trimming left V 7 bases short and J 8 bases short, with 9 bases between. CDR3 in DNA: TGCAGCGGCGGGCAGCATGAGCAGTTCTTC. Its translation is CSGGQHEQFF.

The J gene is TRBJ1-4, the V gene TRBV13; unclear D gene. Germline V gene sequence: CDR1 PRHDT, CDR2 FYEKMQ (reference sequence). The V end lost 1 base, the J end lost 2 bases, and 20 bases lay between the germline ends. This CDR3 comprises 19 residues. CDR3 loop: CASSLVRGITPSTNEKLFF. The CDR3 bases are TGTGCCAGCAGCTTAGTCCGCGGGATAACACCTAGTACTAATGAAAAACTGTTTTTT.